This record looks at one T cell receptor (beta chain) sequence and its context. Per the study methods: Amplification of reference gene primers was used by the study to estimate nucleated cell counts. TCRdb's table, derived via immunoSEQ multiplex PCR, lists solely in-frame clones and lacks some. V, J and clone size are those of that table, while D and trimming were read from the DNA. This table has around 130,000 clones, around 90% appearing once. The data derive from a study of blood T cell repertoires in COVID-19. The germline gives CDR1 LGHNT, CDR2 FRNRAP. The CDR3 has 15 amino acids. V lost 5 bases to trimming and J lost 7 bases; unmatched junction nucleotides: 9.

The V and J genes are TRBV12-5 and TRBJ2-1; 9 bases map to TRBD2. The sequenced material came from peripheral blood. This receptor was obtained from a human donor in a cohort sampled during active COVID-19. The CDR3 is CASGRVAGGINEQFF. The CDR3 DNA reads TGTGCTAGTGGTCGGGTGGCGGGAGGGATTAATGAGCAGTTCTTC.